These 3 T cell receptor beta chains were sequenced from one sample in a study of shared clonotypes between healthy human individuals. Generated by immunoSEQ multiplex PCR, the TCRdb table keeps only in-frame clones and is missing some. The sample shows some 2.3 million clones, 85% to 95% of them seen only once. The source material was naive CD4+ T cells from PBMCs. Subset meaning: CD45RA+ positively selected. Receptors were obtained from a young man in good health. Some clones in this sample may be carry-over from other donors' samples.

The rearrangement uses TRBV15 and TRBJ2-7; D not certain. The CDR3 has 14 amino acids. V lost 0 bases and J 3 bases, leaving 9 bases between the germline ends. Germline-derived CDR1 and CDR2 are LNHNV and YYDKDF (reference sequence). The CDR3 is CATSRDRLGYEQYF. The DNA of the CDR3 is TGTGCCACCAGCAGAGATAGATTGGGCTACGAGCAGTACTTC. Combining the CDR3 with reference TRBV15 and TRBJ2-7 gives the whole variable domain DAMVIQNPRYQVTQFGKPVTLSCSQTLNHNVMYWYQQKSSQAPKLLFHYYDKDFNNEADTPDNFQSRRPNTSFCFLDIRSPGLGDTAMYLCATSRDRLGYEQYFGPGTRLTVT.

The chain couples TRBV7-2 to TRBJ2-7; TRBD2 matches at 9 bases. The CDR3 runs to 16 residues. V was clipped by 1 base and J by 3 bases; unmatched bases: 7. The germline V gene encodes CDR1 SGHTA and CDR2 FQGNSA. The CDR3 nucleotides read TGTGCCAGCAGCTTAGTCTCGACTAGCGGCGACTACGAGCAGTACTTC. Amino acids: CASSLVSTSGDYEQYF.

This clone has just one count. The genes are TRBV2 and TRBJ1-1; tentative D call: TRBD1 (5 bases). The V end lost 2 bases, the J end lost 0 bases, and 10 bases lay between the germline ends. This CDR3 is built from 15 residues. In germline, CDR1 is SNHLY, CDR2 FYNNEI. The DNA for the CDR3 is TGTGCCAGCAGTGAACAGGGAAGCATGAACACTGAAGCTTTCTTT. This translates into CASSEQGSMNTEAFF.